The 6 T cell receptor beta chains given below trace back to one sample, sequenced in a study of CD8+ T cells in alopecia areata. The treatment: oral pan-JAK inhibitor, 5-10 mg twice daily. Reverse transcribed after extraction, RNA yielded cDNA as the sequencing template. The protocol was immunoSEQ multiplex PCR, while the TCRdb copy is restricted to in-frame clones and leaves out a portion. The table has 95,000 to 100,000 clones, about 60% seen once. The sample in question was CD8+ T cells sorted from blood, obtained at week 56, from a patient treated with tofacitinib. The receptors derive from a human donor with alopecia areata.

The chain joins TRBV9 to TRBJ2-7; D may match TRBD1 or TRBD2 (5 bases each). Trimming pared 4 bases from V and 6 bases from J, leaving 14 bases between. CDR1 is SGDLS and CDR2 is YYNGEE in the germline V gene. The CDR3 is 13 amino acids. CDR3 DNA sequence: TGTGCCAGCAGCCCCAGCCCTGGGGGCGAGCAGTACTTC. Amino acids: CASSPSPGGEQYF.

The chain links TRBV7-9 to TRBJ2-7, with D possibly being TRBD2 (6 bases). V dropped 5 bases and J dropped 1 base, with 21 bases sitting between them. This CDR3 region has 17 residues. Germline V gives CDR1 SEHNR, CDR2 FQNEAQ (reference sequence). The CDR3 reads CASSIGTVERPSYEQYF. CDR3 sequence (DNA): TGTGCCAGCAGCATCGGGACTGTAGAGCGACCATCCTACGAGCAGTACTTC.

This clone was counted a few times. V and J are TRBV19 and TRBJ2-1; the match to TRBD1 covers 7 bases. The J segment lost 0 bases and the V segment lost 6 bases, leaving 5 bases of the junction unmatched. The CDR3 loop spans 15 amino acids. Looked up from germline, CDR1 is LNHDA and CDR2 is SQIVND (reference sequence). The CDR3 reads CASRGTASSYNEQFF. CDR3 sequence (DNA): TGTGCCAGTAGGGGGACAGCCAGCTCCTACAATGAGCAGTTCTTC.

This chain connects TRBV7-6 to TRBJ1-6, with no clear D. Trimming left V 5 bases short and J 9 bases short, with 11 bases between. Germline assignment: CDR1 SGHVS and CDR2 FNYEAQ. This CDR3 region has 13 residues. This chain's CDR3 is CASSLELGSPLHF. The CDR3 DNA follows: TGTGCCAGCAGCCTAGAACTTGGTTCACCCCTCCACTTT.

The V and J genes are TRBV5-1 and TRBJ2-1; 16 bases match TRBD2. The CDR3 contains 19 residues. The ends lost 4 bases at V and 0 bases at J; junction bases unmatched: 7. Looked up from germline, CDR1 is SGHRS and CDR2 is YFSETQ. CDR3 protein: CASSPGLAGGLSSYNEQFF. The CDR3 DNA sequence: TGCGCCAGCAGCCCGGGACTAGCGGGGGGGCTCAGCTCCTACAATGAGCAGTTCTTC.

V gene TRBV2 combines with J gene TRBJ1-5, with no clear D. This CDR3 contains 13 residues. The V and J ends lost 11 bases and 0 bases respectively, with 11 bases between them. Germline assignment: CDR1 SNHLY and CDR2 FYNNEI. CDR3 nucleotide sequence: TGTGCCGGAGCTGGAGGTAGCAATCAGCCCCAGCATTTT. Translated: CAGAGGSNQPQHF.